These 12 T cell receptor beta chains came from one sample sequenced in a study of T cell changes during pregnancy in multiple sclerosis. Sequencing used immunoSEQ multiplex PCR; TCRdb keeps in-frame clones, though not all of them. Of some 66,000 clones in the sample, more than 85% were seen once. The specimen comprised CD8+ T cells from peripheral blood mononuclear cells, sampled before pregnancy. These receptors all come from a female donor with multiple sclerosis, enrolled in a pregnancy study.

This clone appeared once. DNA for the CDR3: TGTGCCAGCACTAAGACTAGCGGGGGGGCAGATACGCAGTATTTT. As protein: CASTKTSGGADTQYF. The chain joins TRBV6-1 to TRBJ2-3, with 14 bases aligning to TRBD2. The CDR3 runs 15 residues. V was clipped by 7 bases and J by 4 bases; unmatched bases: 4. Germline CDR1 and CDR2: MNHNS and SASEGT.

The chain is built from TRBV14 and TRBJ2-3; 9 bases agree with TRBD2. CDR3 size: 16 residues. Trimming removed 3 bases from V and 5 bases from J; junction bases left unmatched: 9. Germline loops: CDR1 SGHDN, CDR2 FVKESK. Here the CDR3 reads CASSHLAAGGVDTQYF. CDR3 sequence (DNA): TGTGCCAGCAGCCATCTTGCAGCGGGGGGAGTAGATACGCAGTATTTT.

The chain carries TRBV27 and TRBJ2-5; possible D gene TRBD2, 6 bases. CDR3 size: 14 residues. V lost 5 bases and J 2 bases, leaving 12 bases between the germline ends. The germline V gene has CDR1 MNHEY and CDR2 SMNVEV (reference sequence). CDR3 sequence reads: CASSPLAAQETQYF. The CDR3 DNA reads as TGTGCCAGCAGTCCGTTAGCGGCGCAAGAGACCCAGTACTTC.

This clone occurred a few times. The V call is TRBV19, the J call TRBJ1-1; the match to TRBD1 covers 7 bases. V trimming: 4 bases; J trimming: 0 bases; junction bases outside the gene matches: 2. Germline lookup yields CDR1 LNHDA and CDR2 SQIVND (reference sequence). The CDR3 length is 14 residues. Here the CDR3 reads CASSRGQMNTEAFF. The DNA for the CDR3 is TGTGCCAGTAGTAGGGGACAGATGAACACTGAAGCTTTCTTT.

For this clone: The sample holds other DNA sequences that translate to the same CDR3. The chain couples TRBV27 to TRBJ1-1, with 7 bases fitting TRBD1. Germline-derived CDR1 and CDR2 are MNHEY and SMNVEV (reference sequence). This CDR3 comprises 12 residues. V was clipped by 6 bases and J by 4 bases; unmatched bases: 2. The CDR3: CASSPGGTEAFF. CDR3 nucleotides: TGTGCCAGCAGCCCAGGGGGCACTGAAGCTTTCTTT.

This chain joins TRBV13 and TRBJ2-1, with a possible D match to TRBD1 (5 bases). Trimming removed 7 bases at V and 7 bases at J, with 20 bases between. Per germline, CDR1 PRHDT and CDR2 FYEKMQ (reference sequence). The CDR3 spans 15 residues. As DNA, the CDR3 is TGTGCCAGCATCCAACATCCCGCAGGGTGGAATGAGCAGTTCTTC. Translation gives CASIQHPAGWNEQFF.

Only one count was recorded for this clone. The chain couples TRBV6-6 to TRBJ1-5; possible D gene TRBD1, 5 bases. The CDR3 covers 16 residues. The ends were cut back, 5 bases at V and 2 bases at J, with 16 bases in the middle. Germline V gene sequence: CDR1 MNHNY, CDR2 SVGAGI (reference sequence). CDR3 bases: TGTGCCAGCAGTACGTGGGACTCTAGGGGCAATCAGCCCCAGCATTTT. This codes for CASSTWDSRGNQPQHF.

The chain links TRBV5-1 to TRBJ1-4; D unresolved. V lost 0 bases, J lost 8 bases, and 14 bases lay in between. Per germline, CDR1 SGHRS and CDR2 YFSETQ. The CDR3 spans 15 residues. The CDR3 here is CASSLEAVHGEKLFF. The DNA for the CDR3 is TGCGCCAGCAGCTTGGAGGCGGTCCATGGGGAAAAACTGTTTTTT.

V is TRBV14 and J is TRBJ1-2, with a weak D call TRBD1 (5 bases). This CDR3 spans 14 amino acids. Trimming took 4 bases from V and 5 from J, leaving 14 bases between them. Germline CDR1 is SGHDN and CDR2 is FVKESK. Here the CDR3 DNA reads TGTGCCAGCAGCCCCCCCGGGGGTCTATATGGCTACACCTTC. This gives the protein CASSPPGGLYGYTF.

This chain uses TRBV18 with TRBJ1-2; D gene unclear. There are 14 residues in the CDR3. Trimming stripped 2 bases from V and 4 bases from J, with 11 bases between. The germline gives CDR1 KGHSH, CDR2 LQKENI. This chain's CDR3 is CASSPGAEGYGYTF. The CDR3, as DNA: TGTGCCAGCTCACCAGGAGCCGAGGGCTATGGCTACACCTTC.

The chain has TRBV30 and TRBJ2-1; D is possibly TRBD1 (6 bases). Germline V gene lookup returns CDR1 GTSNPN and CDR2 SVGIG (reference sequence). Trimming left V 3 bases short and J 5 bases short, with 11 bases between. This CDR3 spans 13 amino acids. The CDR3 DNA is TGTGCCTGGAGGAAGGACAGCGACAATGAGCAGTTCTTC. Translation: CAWRKDSDNEQFF.

The chain employs TRBV28 and TRBJ2-1; the match to TRBD2 covers 8 bases. There are 16 residues in the CDR3. The ends lost 1 base at V and 9 bases at J; junction bases unmatched: 11. Germline V CDR1 and CDR2: MDHEN, SYDVKM. Here the CDR3 reads CASSLSAGGKFGEQFF. The DNA of the CDR3 is TGTGCCAGCAGTTTATCGGCGGGGGGAAAATTTGGTGAGCAGTTCTTC.